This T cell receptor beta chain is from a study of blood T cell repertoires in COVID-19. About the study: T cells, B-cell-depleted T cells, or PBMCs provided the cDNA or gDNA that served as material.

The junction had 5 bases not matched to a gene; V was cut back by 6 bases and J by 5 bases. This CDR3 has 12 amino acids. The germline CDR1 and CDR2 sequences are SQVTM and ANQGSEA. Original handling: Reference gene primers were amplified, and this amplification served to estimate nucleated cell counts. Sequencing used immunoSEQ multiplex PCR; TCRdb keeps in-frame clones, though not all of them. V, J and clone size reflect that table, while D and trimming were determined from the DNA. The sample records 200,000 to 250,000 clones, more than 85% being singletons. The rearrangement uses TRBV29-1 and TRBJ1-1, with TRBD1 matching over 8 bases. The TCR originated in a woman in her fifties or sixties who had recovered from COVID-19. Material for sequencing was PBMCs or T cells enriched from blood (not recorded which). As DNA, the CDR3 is TGCAGCGTCCCAGGGGGCCTGACTGAAGCTTTCTTT. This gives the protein CSVPGGLTEAFF.